This TCR beta chain stems from a study of T-cell reconstitution after alpha-beta-depleted transplantation in children. This clonotype was seen ten or more times. The CDR3 length is 15 residues. V was clipped by 7 bases and J by 5 bases, with 20 bases between them. This sample's TCRbeta library carried unique molecular identifier barcodes. TCRdb fed the PCR reads into MiXCR, producing one record per CDR3 protein. The repertoire holds 150,000 to 200,000 distinct CDR3 sequences, with approximately 15% as singletons. The gene calls are TRBV12-3 or TRBV12-4 and TRBJ1-1; D is perhaps TRBD1 (5 bases). This receptor was taken from a human donor who donated a stem cell graft to a child with acute lymphoblastic leukemia. Source: PBMCs from the stem cell graft donor, taken from the stem cell graft. CDR3 sequence reads: CASNLYPGMGTEAFF. The CDR3 coding sequence is TGTGCCAGCAATCTTTACCCAGGGATGGGTACTGAAGCTTTCTTT.